A selection of T cell receptor beta chains follows, all from one sample in a study of vaccination effects on CD4 cells after COVID-19. TCRdb's copy holds only in-frame clones and misses some; the assay was immunoSEQ multiplex PCR. The sample contains about 16,000 clones, more than 75% of which appear only once. Their antigens are not known. The sequencing here drew on CD4+ T cells from PBMCs cultured with HCoV-NL63 spike peptides, taken after COVID-19 vaccination. The receptors here all came from a human donor who received a COVID-19 vaccine. Each CDR3 is given with its conserved first and last residue. A D gene is named only where the DNA matches it firmly. The size entry is marked missing in some rows and otherwise reads once, few, many or a size class.

DNA: TGTGCCAGCAGCTTAGCAAGGAACTCACCCCTCCACTTT; CDR3: CASSLARNSPLHF; size: -; J: TRBJ1-6; D: -; V: TRBV7-6; length: 13
DNA: TGTGCCAGCAGATTAAGGACAGGGGACGGGGAGCTGTTTTTT; CDR3: CASRLRTGDGELFF; size: -; J: TRBJ2-2; D: TRBD1; V: TRBV6-5; length: 14
DNA: TGTGCCAGCAGCCGAGACAGGGGAAAAATGAACACTGAAGCTTTCTTT; CDR3: CASSRDRGKMNTEAFF; size: -; J: TRBJ1-1; D: TRBD1; V: TRBV5-6; length: 16
DNA: TGTGCCAGCAGTTCCGGGACAGGGGGTCGTCATCAGCCCCAGCATTTT; CDR3: CASSSGTGGRHQPQHF; size: -; J: TRBJ1-5; D: TRBD1; V: TRBV6-5; length: 16
DNA: TGTGCCAGTAGTATCCAACAGGGGATAAAGGGGACCCAGCATTTT; CDR3: CASSIQQGIKGTQHF; size: few; J: TRBJ1-5; D: TRBD1; V: TRBV19; length: 15
DNA: TGTGCCAGCAGCTTAGCTTTGCAGCTGAACACTGAAGCTTTCTTT; CDR3: CASSLALQLNTEAFF; size: -; J: TRBJ1-1; D: -; V: TRBV7-9; length: 15
DNA: TGTGCCAGCAGCCCGGGACAGGGGGCCTATGGCTACACCTTC; CDR3: CASSPGQGAYGYTF; size: -; J: TRBJ1-2; D: TRBD1; V: TRBV7-2; length: 14
DNA: TGTGCCAGCAGTTACTCGATGCTAGCGGGGGACGTCTACGAGCAGTACTTC; CDR3: CASSYSMLAGDVYEQYF; size: -; J: TRBJ2-7; D: TRBD2; V: TRBV6-2/TRBV6-3; length: 17
DNA: TGTGCCAGCAGTTTTCGTATCCGGGGAGGAACTAATGAAAAACTGTTTTTT; CDR3: CASSFRIRGGTNEKLFF; size: -; J: TRBJ1-4; D: -; V: TRBV27; length: 17
DNA: TGTGCCAGCAGTGAACAGTTTATGGGTACTAATGAAAAACTGTTTTTT; CDR3: CASSEQFMGTNEKLFF; size: -; J: TRBJ1-4; D: -; V: TRBV25-1; length: 16
DNA: TGCAGCGTCGGGGGGACCCCGGACGGTCAGCCCCAGCATTTT; CDR3: CSVGGTPDGQPQHF; size: -; J: TRBJ1-5; D: -; V: TRBV29-1; length: 14
DNA: TGCGCCAGCAGCCGGAAAGAGCCGAACACCGGGGAGCTGTTTTTT; CDR3: CASSRKEPNTGELFF; size: -; J: TRBJ2-2; D: -; V: TRBV5-1; length: 15
DNA: TGTGCCAGCAGCTCCTCTGTCCTGGCGGCAGGGAATTCACCCCTCCACTTT; CDR3: CASSSSVLAAGNSPLHF; size: few; J: TRBJ1-6; D: -; V: TRBV5-4; length: 17
DNA: TGTGCCAGCAGCCCAGACGGAGTATACGAGCAGTACTTC; CDR3: CASSPDGVYEQYF; size: -; J: TRBJ2-7; D: -; V: TRBV7-2; length: 13
DNA: TGTGCCAGCAGCTTAACTGTTGGGGTCGGCGGGGAGCTGTTTTTT; CDR3: CASSLTVGVGGELFF; size: few; J: TRBJ2-2; D: -; V: TRBV7-9; length: 15
DNA: TGTGCCATCGCCCTTGAGGGGCTTGGTCAGCCCCAGCATTTT; CDR3: CAIALEGLGQPQHF; size: -; J: TRBJ1-5; D: -; V: TRBV10-3; length: 14
DNA: TGTGCCAGCAGCCAAGCCAGGAACACTGAAGCTTTCTTT; CDR3: CASSQARNTEAFF; size: -; J: TRBJ1-1; D: -; V: TRBV14; length: 13
DNA: TGTGCCAGCAGTTTGGTAACGGGGCAAGAGACCCAGTACTTC; CDR3: CASSLVTGQETQYF; size: -; J: TRBJ2-5; D: -; V: TRBV6-6; length: 14
DNA: TGTGCCAGCAGTTTAGTCGATTATCAGCCCCAGCATTTT; CDR3: CASSLVDYQPQHF; size: few; J: TRBJ1-5; D: -; V: TRBV28; length: 13
DNA: TGTGCCAGCAGCCCGCGATCTGGGATTAACACCGGGGAGCTGTTTTTT; CDR3: CASSPRSGINTGELFF; size: -; J: TRBJ2-2; D: -; V: TRBV14; length: 16
DNA: TGTGCCATCAGGGCTAGGGAAAGGAGCACCGGGGAGCTGTTTTTT; CDR3: CAIRARERSTGELFF; size: few; J: TRBJ2-2; D: -; V: TRBV10-3; length: 15
DNA: TGTGCCAGCAGTCCATGGACTAGCAGGCAAGAGACCCAGTACTTC; CDR3: CASSPWTSRQETQYF; size: -; J: TRBJ2-5; D: TRBD2; V: TRBV2; length: 15
DNA: TGCGCCAGCAGTGAGAGACAGGGGCAGTACTTC; CDR3: CASSERQGQYF; size: -; J: TRBJ2-7; D: TRBD1; V: TRBV10-2; length: 11
DNA: TGTGCCAGCAGTTACTTAGGACAGGGGAACACAGATACGCAGTATTTT; CDR3: CASSYLGQGNTDTQYF; size: -; J: TRBJ2-3; D: TRBD1; V: TRBV6-5; length: 16